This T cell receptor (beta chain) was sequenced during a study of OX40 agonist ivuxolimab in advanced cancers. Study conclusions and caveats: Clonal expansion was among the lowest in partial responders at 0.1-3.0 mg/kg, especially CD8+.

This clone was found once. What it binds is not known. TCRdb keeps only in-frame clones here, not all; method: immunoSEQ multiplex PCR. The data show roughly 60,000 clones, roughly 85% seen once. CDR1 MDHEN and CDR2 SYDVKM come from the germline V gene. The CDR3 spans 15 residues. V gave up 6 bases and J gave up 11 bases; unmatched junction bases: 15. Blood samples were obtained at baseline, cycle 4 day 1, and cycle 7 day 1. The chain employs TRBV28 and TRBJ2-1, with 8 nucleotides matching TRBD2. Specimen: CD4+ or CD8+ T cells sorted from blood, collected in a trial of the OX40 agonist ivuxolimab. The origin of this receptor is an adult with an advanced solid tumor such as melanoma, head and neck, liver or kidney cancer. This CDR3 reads CASSRGGSGIPQQFF. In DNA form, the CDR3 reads TGTGCCAGCAGCCGTGGAGGTAGCGGGATCCCCCAGCAGTTCTTC.